The next 24 T cell receptor beta chains were all read from a single sample in a study of cytomegalovirus exposure and HLA in healthy donors. Researchers ran the PCR with 60 Vbeta and 13 Jbeta primers. Using immunoSEQ multiplex PCR, the repertoire was profiled, and TCRdb retains in-frame clones only, with some absent. Counted here are 130,000 to 150,000 clones, approximately 80% occurring once; the ten biggest clones make up 4% to 6%. Sequencing was done on a sample of PBMCs. These receptors were obtained from a woman aged 50 to 60 in good health and CMV-seronegative.

This chain's CDR3 is CASSQAPNYGYTF. For the CDR3, the DNA is TGTGCCAGCAGCCAAGCCCCAAACTATGGCTACACCTTC. V usage is TRBV14 and J usage is TRBJ1-2; D gene uncertain. V was clipped by 1 base and J by 2 bases, with 5 bases between them. CDR1 and CDR2 from the germline V gene are SGHDN and FVKESK. The CDR3 is 13 residues long. The variable domain in full, completed from reference TRBV14 and TRBJ1-2, reads EAGVTQFPSHSVIEKGQTVTLRCDPISGHDNLYWYRRVMGKEIKFLLHFVKESKQDESGMPNNRFLAERTGGTYSTLKVQPAELEDSGVYFCASSQAPNYGYTFGSGTRLTVV.

This chain links TRBV5-1 with TRBJ1-2; D may be TRBD1 (5 bases). This CDR3 is 13 amino acids long. The V gene lost 4 bases and the J gene lost 4 bases, with 11 bases spanning the gap. Germline V lookup: CDR1 SGHRS, CDR2 YFSETQ. CDR3 coding DNA: TGCGCCAGCAGCCCACGACAGCCCTATGGCTACACCTTC. Amino acids: CASSPRQPYGYTF.

This rearrangement joins TRBV7-2 to TRBJ2-7; D is unclear. This CDR3 has 16 residues. Germline loops: CDR1 SGHTA, CDR2 FQGNSA. Trimming cost V 1 base and J 0 bases, with 13 bases left between them. The CDR3 bases are TGTGCCAGCAGCTTAGGCAACTACCGCTTCTCCTACGAGCAGTACTTC. It codes for CASSLGNYRFSYEQYF.

This clone was picked up a small number of times. The chain has TRBV19 and TRBJ1-5; 7 nucleotides match TRBD1. The V gene end was trimmed by 3 bases and the J gene end by 4 bases; junction bases not matched to a gene: 6. There are 15 residues in the CDR3. Germline values: CDR1 LNHDA, CDR2 SQIVND (reference sequence). The CDR3 here is CASSIEQGSNQPQHF. CDR3 in DNA: TGTGCCAGTAGTATCGAACAGGGGTCTAATCAGCCCCAGCATTTT. The variable domain in full, completed from reference TRBV19 and TRBJ1-5, reads DGGITQSPKYLFRKEGQNVTLSCEQNLNHDAMYWYRQDPGQGLRLIYYSQIVNDFQKGDIAEGYSVSREKKESFPLTVTSAQKNPTAFYLCASSIEQGSNQPQHFGDGTRLSIL.

In this sample, this clone turned up a few times. The rearrangement joins TRBV9 to TRBJ2-2, with TRBD1 matching over 8 bases. After removal of 7 bases from V and 3 bases from J, the junction contained 5 bases not matched to a gene. The CDR3 totals 14 residues. Germline V gene sequence: CDR1 SGDLS, CDR2 YYNGEE. The CDR3 DNA is TGTGCCAGCTCCCGGACAGGGCACACCGGGGAGCTGTTTTTT. As protein: CASSRTGHTGELFF.

The rearrangement joins TRBV5-1 to TRBJ1-2, with 7 bases that match TRBD1. Trimming at V came to 4 bases and at J to 0 bases, leaving 3 bases not matched to a gene. This CDR3 is 14 amino acids long. Germline CDR1 and CDR2: SGHRS and YFSETQ. CDR3 amino acids: CASSLDRTNYGYTF. CDR3 nucleotide sequence: TGCGCCAGCAGCCTGGACAGGACTAACTATGGCTACACCTTC.

This chain joins TRBV5-1 and TRBJ2-1; D is possibly TRBD2 (7 bases). V was pared by 5 bases and J by 3 bases, with 18 bases between. Germline V gene sequence: CDR1 SGHRS, CDR2 YFSETQ. This CDR3 is built from 16 residues. CDR3 nucleotide sequence: TGCGCCAGCAGACCCGGTGGGGGGGGCGGCTACAATGAGCAGTTCTTC. It codes for CASRPGGGGGYNEQFF.

The CDR3 DNA follows: TGTGCCAGCAGCTTGGGACAGGGGGCAGATGAAAAACTGTTTTTT. Translation gives CASSLGQGADEKLFF. The V gene is TRBV7-2, the J gene TRBJ1-4; 12 bases fit TRBD1. V lost 3 bases, J lost 6 bases, and 2 bases stayed unmatched. Per germline, CDR1 SGHTA and CDR2 FQGNSA. CDR3 size: 15 residues.

This clone was observed a few times. V usage is TRBV7-3 and J usage is TRBJ2-2, with 10 bases identical to TRBD1. The CDR3 is 14 amino acids. Germline V lookup: CDR1 SGHTA, CDR2 FQGTGA. V trimming: 8 bases; J trimming: 5 bases; junction bases outside the gene matches: 5. The CDR3 DNA reads TGTGCCAGCCGGACAGGGGGTTGGACCGGGGAGCTGTTTTTT. Residues: CASRTGGWTGELFF.

The chain has TRBV2 and TRBJ2-2; 9 bases are a match to TRBD1. CDR1 and CDR2 (germline): SNHLY, FYNNEI. The trim removed 5 bases at V and 4 bases at J, leaving 5 bases unmatched. The CDR3 runs 15 residues. The CDR3 coding sequence is TGTGCCAGCAGTTTACAGGGGGCGAGCACCGGGGAGCTGTTTTTT. Protein sequence: CASSLQGASTGELFF.

A single count supports this clone. The chain carries TRBV28 and TRBJ1-2; D possibly corresponds to TRBD1 (6 bases). The CDR3 has 12 amino acids. The V end lost 3 bases, the J end lost 6 bases, and 8 bases lay between the germline ends. Germline values: CDR1 MDHEN, CDR2 SYDVKM. The CDR3 region is CASSFWGHGYTF. The CDR3 DNA is TGTGCCAGCAGTTTCTGGGGGCATGGCTACACCTTC.

This clone was recorded only once. The rearrangement uses TRBV2 and TRBJ1-5, with 8 bases fitting TRBD1. Germline lookup yields CDR1 SNHLY and CDR2 FYNNEI. The CDR3 extends over 15 amino acids. With V trimmed by 7 bases and J by 1 base, 6 bases remained unmatched. CDR3: CASIRGQGSNQPQHF. The CDR3 bases are TGTGCCAGCATCCGTGGACAGGGCAGCAATCAGCCCCAGCATTTT.

The rearrangement uses TRBV7-8 and TRBJ2-1, with TRBD1 identical over 8 bases. Trimming cost V 6 bases and J 0 bases; bases outside gene matches: 1. Germline CDR1 SGHVS, CDR2 FQNEAQ. The CDR3 is 14 residues long. CDR3: CASRGQGSYNEQFF. Here the CDR3 DNA reads TGTGCCAGCAGAGGACAGGGCTCCTACAATGAGCAGTTCTTC.

The chain has TRBV28 and TRBJ1-1; D remains unclear. Germline values: CDR1 MDHEN, CDR2 SYDVKM. CDR3 length: 13 residues. V dropped 3 bases and J dropped 5 bases, with 10 bases sitting between them. The CDR3 protein is CASSFMRETEAFF. The CDR3 DNA follows: TGTGCCAGCAGTTTCATGAGGGAGACTGAAGCTTTCTTT.

The J gene is TRBJ1-3, the V gene TRBV7-9; TRBD1 is a possible D gene (5 bases). In germline, CDR1 is SEHNR, CDR2 FQNEAQ (reference sequence). This CDR3 is built from 15 residues. Trimming shortened V by 4 bases and J by 3 bases, and 13 bases separated the two germline ends. The CDR3 sequence: CASSWGGERGNTIYF. CDR3 DNA sequence: TGTGCCAGCAGCTGGGGGGGGGAGCGTGGAAACACCATATATTTT.

As regards this clone: An end of the junction does not agree with germline; a read error may underlie this. The rearrangement joins TRBV5-5 to TRBJ2-1; D is unresolved. This CDR3 has 13 residues. Germline V gene data show CDR1 as SGHKS and CDR2 as YYEKEE (reference sequence). CDR3 sequence reads: CASTLAVFNEQFF. CDR3 bases: TGTGCCAGCACCTTGGCAGTATTCAATGAGCAGTTCTTC.

The gene calls are TRBV9 and TRBJ2-2, with a weak D call TRBD2 (6 bases). The ends were cut back, 4 bases at V and 6 bases at J, with 10 bases in the middle. CDR1 and CDR2 from the germline V gene are SGDLS and YYNGEE. The CDR3 is 13 residues long. The CDR3 region is CASSSREAGELFF. The CDR3 DNA sequence: TGTGCCAGCAGCTCGCGGGAAGCCGGGGAGCTGTTTTTT.

The rearrangement links TRBV5-1 to TRBJ2-3; 10 bases line up with TRBD2. Per the germline V gene, CDR1 is SGHRS and CDR2 is YFSETQ. This CDR3 comprises 15 residues. V gave up 2 bases and J gave up 1 base; unmatched junction bases: 1. DNA of the CDR3: TGCGCCAGCAGCTTCCTAGCGGGGGGCACAGATACGCAGTATTTT. Its translation is CASSFLAGGTDTQYF.

This chain joins TRBV19 and TRBJ1-5, with 9 bases that match TRBD1. The CDR3 spans 15 residues. Germline CDR1 reads LNHDA; CDR2 reads SQIVND (reference sequence). J was trimmed by 6 bases and V by 6 bases; bases with no gene match: 9. The CDR3 nucleotides are TGTGCCAGTAGCCCCGGGACAGGGTTCGTTCAGCCCCAGCATTTT. As protein: CASSPGTGFVQPQHF.

This clone occurred a few times. This chain uses TRBV28 with TRBJ1-2; perhaps TRBD1 as D (6 bases). CDR1 is MDHEN and CDR2 is SYDVKM in the germline V gene. Deletions cut 5 bases from V and 7 bases from J, with 14 bases between. This CDR3 contains 13 residues. CDR3 region: CASSQRTEGGYTF. The CDR3 DNA sequence: TGTGCCAGCAGTCAAAGGACAGAGGGTGGCTACACCTTC.

V and J are TRBV5-1 and TRBJ1-1; D gene uncertain. Trimming shortened V by 0 bases and J by 5 bases, and 14 bases separated the two germline ends. The CDR3 sequence is 15 residues long. The V gene's germline CDR1 is SGHRS and CDR2 YFSETQ. The CDR3 is CASSLGAQSGTEAFF. The CDR3 DNA sequence: TGCGCCAGCAGCTTGGGAGCGCAATCGGGGACTGAAGCTTTCTTT.

V is TRBV29-1 and J is TRBJ2-3; possibly TRBD2 for D (6 bases). Germline V gives CDR1 SQVTM, CDR2 ANQGSEA. The ends were cut back, 2 bases at V and 1 base at J, with 10 bases in the middle. This CDR3 contains 14 residues. DNA for the CDR3: TGCAGCGTTGAAAGACCGGGGGGCACAGATACGCAGTATTTT. It translates to CSVERPGGTDTQYF.

This clone came up once. The V gene is TRBV2, the J gene TRBJ2-7; D may be TRBD1 (5 bases). V lost 4 bases and J 5 bases, leaving 9 bases between the germline ends. Germline V lookup: CDR1 SNHLY, CDR2 FYNNEI. The CDR3 extends over 12 amino acids. CDR3 sequence: CASSAIRDEQYF. CDR3 in DNA: TGTGCCAGCAGTGCGATCAGGGACGAGCAGTACTTC.

V gene TRBV5-6 combines with J gene TRBJ1-2, with D maybe TRBD1 (6 bases). This CDR3 contains 13 residues. Trimming took 7 bases from V and 6 from J, leaving 16 bases between them. CDR1 and CDR2 from the germline V gene are SGHDT and YYEEEE. The CDR3 coding sequence is TGTGCCAGCCATGTCACAGGGCCCGATGGCTACACCTTC. Translated: CASHVTGPDGYTF.